This TCR beta chain was documented in a study of T cells in Graves' hyperthyroidism and ophthalmopathy. Findings of the study overall: The model predicted ophthalmopathy a median roughly six months before onset. In the blood, most expanded thyroid clonotypes above 0.001 appeared as well. Using 13 V-J features, a model discriminated ophthalmopathy from stable hyperthyroidism.

There are 14 residues in the CDR3. Germline V lookup: CDR1 SGHTA, CDR2 FQGNSA. Deletions cut 1 base from V and 10 bases from J, with 13 bases between. RNA transcripts yielded amplified TCR beta CDR3 regions. Primed by the HTBI set, a first-round RT-PCR was run on the TCR CDR3. TCRdb used MiXCR to reprocess the multiplex PCR reads, holding one entry per CDR3 protein. The repertoire has a few hundred thousand distinct CDR3 sequences, around 15% of them found once; the top ten carry about 18%. Diagnostic assessment was based on clinical symptoms, serum thyroxine and TRAb, thyroid ultrasound and orbital computed tomography. This clonotype showed up just a few times. Antigen unknown.

The specimen was blood. The J gene is TRBJ1-4, the V gene TRBV7-2; D not resolved. This receptor was taken from a woman aged 25 to 39 with Graves' ophthalmopathy. CDR3 loop: CASSLEPSAGKLFF. The CDR3, as DNA: TGTGCCAGCAGCTTAGAACCCTCGGCCGGAAAACTGTTTTTT.